The rows below give T cell receptor beta chains drawn from one sample of a study of OX40 agonist ivuxolimab in advanced cancers. Data came from immunoSEQ multiplex PCR; TCRdb stores just in-frame clones and leaves some out. The table shows tens of thousands of clones, with about 85% occurring only once. The source was CD4+ or CD8+ T cells sorted from blood, collected in a trial of the OX40 agonist ivuxolimab. The receptor source for this set is an adult with an advanced solid tumor such as melanoma, head and neck, liver or kidney cancer. Both conserved end residues are part of each CDR3. Not every row has a clone size; where given, it reads once, few, many or a size class.

clone_size j_call v_call cdr3_aa
- TRBJ2-1 TRBV27 CASSSRTGALSGVFSYNEQFF
few TRBJ2-5 TRBV7-2 CASSPTDPGTAKQETQYF
- TRBJ2-2 TRBV2 CASRGTGVTGELFF
- TRBJ2-7 TRBV25-1 CASSTQGWEQYF
- TRBJ2-7 TRBV28 CASSDERGSYEQYF
- TRBJ2-3 TRBV27 CASSLSMTSGNTQYF
- TRBJ2-1 TRBV9 CASSPLGGTGDNEQFF
- TRBJ2-7 TRBV10-3 CAIRRGSGRIFCEQYF
- - TRBV19 CASSITGSPFYEQYF
few TRBJ1-1 TRBV7-2 CASSLYQGEDTEAFF
- TRBJ1-4 TRBV4-1 CASSQERTGNEKLFF
- TRBJ1-6 TRBV13 CASSSGTADSPLHF
- TRBJ2-1 TRBV15 CATSRGTAGNEQFF
- TRBJ1-3 TRBV4-3 CASSQVGGAGNTIYF
- TRBJ1-5 TRBV28 CASSPPSMMRHQPQHF
- TRBJ1-3 TRBV25-1 CASSPRAPGNTIYF
- TRBJ1-6 TRBV10-3 CAISEVAGGALHF
- TRBJ2-1 TRBV11-2 CASSSPPRGLHEQFF
- TRBJ2-6 TRBV2 CASSEGTGGSGANVLTF
- TRBJ2-7 TRBV10-3 CATGSGGQAYEQYF
- TRBJ1-2 TRBV6-6 CASSYVDWGAGYTF
once TRBJ1-3 TRBV5-1 CASSLATFGNTIYF
- TRBJ2-7 TRBV5-6 CASSLGPGRRGEQYF
once TRBJ2-5 TRBV5-4 CASSLEVSQETQYF
- TRBJ2-2 TRBV10-1 CASSEFRDRYTGELFF
once TRBJ1-4 TRBV10-2 CASSTTEGLSKLFF
- TRBJ1-1 TRBV2 CASSERPDRISEAFF
- TRBJ2-2 TRBV6-5 CGSRRTTGELFF
few TRBJ2-5 TRBV7-9 CASSWDFSETQYF
- TRBJ2-2 TRBV7-6 CATGARTNTGELFF
- TRBJ2-1 TRBV19 CATEGLAYNEQFF
- TRBJ2-1 TRBV7-2 CASSLTRQGGGKEQFF
- TRBJ2-2 TRBV28 CASRIPLDRGTGELFF
- TRBJ1-5 TRBV7-8 CASSSPFSTAQHF
- TRBJ2-2 TRBV5-5 CASSPGLAGTGELFF
- TRBJ2-7 TRBV7-8 CASSLGGTSLAEQYF
- TRBJ1-1 TRBV6-5 CASSYGTLNTEAFF
- TRBJ1-1 TRBV6-4 CASSVDRASTEAFF
- TRBJ2-7 TRBV9 CASSPRQGIQYF
- TRBJ2-7 TRBV2 CASRDTSIVSYEQYF
few TRBJ2-7 TRBV27 CAVGTFGYEQYF
- TRBJ2-7 TRBV6-1 CASSVLKDTKGYEQYF
- TRBJ2-7 TRBV27 CASSFSYPGEQYF